These 9 T cell receptor beta chains were all obtained from the same sample, sequenced in a study of spatial heterogeneity in lung cancer. Time point defined: sample taken at primary tumor resection. Regarding the study as a whole: Counts that tracked tumor mutation counts were those of expanded intratumoral alpha and beta TCRs.

TCRdb analysed the 5' RACE reads with MiXCR anew, one entry per CDR3 protein. The table lists 8,000 to 10,000 distinct CDR3 sequences, around 6.3% of them singletons. These receptors are not linked to any known antigen. The specimen comprised lung tumor tissue, sampled at surgery. These receptors were collected from a male donor with early-stage non-small cell lung cancer.

Many counts were recorded for this clonotype. In a library made to pick up alpha chains, this beta chain is a stray read with a size that means little. The chain joins TRBV20-1 to TRBJ2-1, with 7 bases aligning to TRBD1. CDR1 and CDR2 (germline): DFQATT, SNEGSKA (reference sequence). The CDR3 is 16 amino acids. Germline trimming cut 0 bases from V and 4 bases from J; bases unmatched to any gene: 9. In nucleotides, the CDR3 is TGCAGTGCTAGAGAGAACAGGGGCCTGGGGTACAATGAGCAGTTCTTC. Translation gives CSARENRGLGYNEQFF.

This clonotype was counted only a few times. With the library built for alpha chains, this beta chain is off target and its frequency is not meaningful. The chain joins TRBV7-2 to TRBJ2-7; perhaps D is TRBD1 or TRBD2 (5 bases each). V was shortened by 1 base and J by 3 bases, with 10 bases between the two germline ends. Germline CDR1 reads SGHTA; CDR2 reads FQGNSA. The CDR3 length is 14 residues. This chain's CDR3 is CASSLGGTRYEQYF. The CDR3 DNA follows: TGTGCCAGCAGCTTAGGGGGGACCCGCTACGAGCAGTACTTC.

Ten or more counts support this clonotype. This beta chain is a stray sequence in a library constructed for alpha chains; its clone size is not meaningful. V is TRBV7-2 and J is TRBJ2-2; tentatively, D is TRBD1 or TRBD2 (5 bases each). V was pared by 2 bases and J by 1 base, with 14 bases between. The CDR3 has 17 residues. Looked up from germline, CDR1 is SGHTA and CDR2 is FQGNSA. The CDR3, as DNA: TGTGCCAGCAGCTTACGGGGACGGAACCTGAACACCGGGGAGCTGTTTTTT. Protein: CASSLRGRNLNTGELFF. Variable domain in full (rest from reference TRBV7-2 and TRBJ2-2): GAGVSQSPSNKVTEKGKDVELRCDPISGHTALYWYRQSLGQGLEFLIYFQGNSAPDKSGLPSDRFSAERTGGSVSTLTIQRTQQEDSAVYLCASSLRGRNLNTGELFFGEGSRLTVL.

A remark on this clonotype: As an off-target read in a library built for alpha chains, this beta chain has a frequency of little significance. V and J are TRBV9 and TRBJ2-6; perhaps TRBD2 as D (5 bases). The V end was cut by 0 bases, the J end by 2 bases, with 12 bases between. Germline V lookup: CDR1 SGDLS, CDR2 YYNGEE. The CDR3 is 17 residues long. In DNA, the CDR3 is TGTGCCAGCAGCGTAGACCTGAGAGGGACTGGGGCCAACGTCCTGACTTTC. It encodes CASSVDLRGTGANVLTF.

This clonotype has ten or more counts. This beta chain is off target for a library built for alpha chains, so its abundance means little. The chain couples TRBV19 to TRBJ2-4, with D hard to call. V was trimmed by 5 bases and J by 0 bases, leaving 8 bases between them. The CDR3 spans 14 residues. CDR1 and CDR2 (germline): LNHDA, SQIVND (reference sequence). CDR3 nucleotides: TGTGCCAGTAGTCTACTTTTAGCCAAAAACATTCAGTACTTC. It codes for CASSLLLAKNIQYF.

Ten or more counts support this clonotype. The library was prepared for alpha chains; this beta chain is a stray read, so its frequency means little. The chain has TRBV11-2 and TRBJ1-1, with D hard to call. CDR3 size: 14 residues. The ends were cut back, 1 base at V and 1 base at J, with 7 bases in the middle. Germline V gene sequence: CDR1 SGHAT, CDR2 FQNNGV. CDR3 region: CASSLGSGNTEAFF. CDR3 in DNA: TGTGCCAGCAGCTTAGGATCAGGGAACACTGAAGCTTTCTTT.

At least ten counts were recorded for this clonotype. This beta chain turned up in a library designed for alpha chains; as an off-target read, its abundance says little. The V gene is TRBV29-1, the J gene TRBJ2-2; D tentatively fits TRBD1 or TRBD2 (5 bases each). CDR3 size: 12 residues. The germline gives CDR1 SQVTM, CDR2 ANQGSEA. V gave up 4 bases and J gave up 7 bases, with 10 bases separating them. CDR3 nucleotides: TGCAGCGTTGCTAGGGGAGTCGGGGAGCTGTTTTTT. This gives the protein CSVARGVGELFF.

This clonotype was seen ten or more times. Relative to the germline gene, one junction end is altered; a read error may explain this. The size of this beta chain means little, since it is a stray read in a library made for alpha chains. The V gene is TRBV6-2 or TRBV6-3, the J gene TRBJ2-1; D uncertain. This CDR3 is 11 amino acids long. Germline CDR1 MNHEY, CDR2 SVGEGT. CDR3: CASSHSHLQFF. DNA of the CDR3: TGTGCCAGCAGTCACTCCCACCTACAGTTCTTC.

Of note for this clonotype: The library was prepared for alpha chains; this beta chain is a stray read, so its frequency means little. The rearrangement links TRBV20-1 to TRBJ1-4, with D hard to call. The germline V and J ends were trimmed by 1 base and 8 bases, with 11 bases remaining between them. The germline gives CDR1 DFQATT, CDR2 SNEGSKA (reference sequence). This CDR3 is built from 13 residues. CDR3 region: CSARVSLGEKLFF. The CDR3 DNA sequence: TGCAGTGCTAGAGTGTCTCTAGGGGAAAAACTGTTTTTT.